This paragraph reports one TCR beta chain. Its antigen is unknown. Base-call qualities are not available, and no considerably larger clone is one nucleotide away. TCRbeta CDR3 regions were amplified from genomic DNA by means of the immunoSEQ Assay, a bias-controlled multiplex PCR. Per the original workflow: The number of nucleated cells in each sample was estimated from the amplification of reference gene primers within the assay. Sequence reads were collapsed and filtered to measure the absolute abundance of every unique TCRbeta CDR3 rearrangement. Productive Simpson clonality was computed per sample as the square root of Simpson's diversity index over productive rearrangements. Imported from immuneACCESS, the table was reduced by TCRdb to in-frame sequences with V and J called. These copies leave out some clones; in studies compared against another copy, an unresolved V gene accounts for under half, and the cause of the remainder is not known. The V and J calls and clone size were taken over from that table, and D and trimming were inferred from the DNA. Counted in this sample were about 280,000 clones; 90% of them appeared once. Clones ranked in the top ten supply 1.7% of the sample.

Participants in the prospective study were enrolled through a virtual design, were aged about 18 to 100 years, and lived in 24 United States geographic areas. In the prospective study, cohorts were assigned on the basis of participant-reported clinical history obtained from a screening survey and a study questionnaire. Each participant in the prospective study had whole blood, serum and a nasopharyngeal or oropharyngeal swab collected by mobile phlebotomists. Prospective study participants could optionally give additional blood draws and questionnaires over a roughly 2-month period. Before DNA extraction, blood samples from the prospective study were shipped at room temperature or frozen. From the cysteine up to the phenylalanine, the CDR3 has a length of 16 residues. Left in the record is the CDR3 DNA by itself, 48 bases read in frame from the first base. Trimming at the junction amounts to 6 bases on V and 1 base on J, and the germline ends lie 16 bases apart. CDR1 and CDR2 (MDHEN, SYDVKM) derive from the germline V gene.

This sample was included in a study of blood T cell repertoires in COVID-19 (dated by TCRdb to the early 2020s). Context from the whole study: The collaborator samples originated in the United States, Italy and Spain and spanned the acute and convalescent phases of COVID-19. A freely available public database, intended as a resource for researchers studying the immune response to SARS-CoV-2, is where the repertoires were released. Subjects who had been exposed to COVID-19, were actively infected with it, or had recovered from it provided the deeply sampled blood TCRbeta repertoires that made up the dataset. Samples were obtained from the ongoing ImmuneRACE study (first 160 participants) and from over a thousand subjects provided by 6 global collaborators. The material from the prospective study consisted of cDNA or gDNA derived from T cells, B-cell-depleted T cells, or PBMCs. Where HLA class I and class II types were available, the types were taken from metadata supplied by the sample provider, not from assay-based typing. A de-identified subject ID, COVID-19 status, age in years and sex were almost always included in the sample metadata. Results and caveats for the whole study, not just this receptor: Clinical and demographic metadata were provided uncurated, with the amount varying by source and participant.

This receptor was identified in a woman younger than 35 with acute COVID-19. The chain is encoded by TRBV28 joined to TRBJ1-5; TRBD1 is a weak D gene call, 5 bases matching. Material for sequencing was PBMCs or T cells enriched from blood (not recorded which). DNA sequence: TGTGCCAGCAGCGTATCAGGACGGGGGAGCAATCAGCCCCAGCATTTT. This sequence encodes CASSVSGRGSNQPQHF.